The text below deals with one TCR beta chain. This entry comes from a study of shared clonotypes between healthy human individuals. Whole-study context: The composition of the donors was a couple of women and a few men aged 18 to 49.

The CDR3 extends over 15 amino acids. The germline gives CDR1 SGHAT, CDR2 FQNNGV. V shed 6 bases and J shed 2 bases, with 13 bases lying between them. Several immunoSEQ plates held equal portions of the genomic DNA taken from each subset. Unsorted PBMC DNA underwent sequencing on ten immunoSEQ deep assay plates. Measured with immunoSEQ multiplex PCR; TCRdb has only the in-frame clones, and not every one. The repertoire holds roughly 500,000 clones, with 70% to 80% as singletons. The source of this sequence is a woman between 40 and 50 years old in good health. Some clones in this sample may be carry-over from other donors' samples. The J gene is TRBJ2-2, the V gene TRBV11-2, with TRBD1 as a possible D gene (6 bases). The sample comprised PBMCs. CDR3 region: CASRVVGGNTGELFF. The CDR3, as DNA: TGTGCCAGCAGGGTAGTTGGGGGCAACACCGGGGAGCTGTTTTTT.